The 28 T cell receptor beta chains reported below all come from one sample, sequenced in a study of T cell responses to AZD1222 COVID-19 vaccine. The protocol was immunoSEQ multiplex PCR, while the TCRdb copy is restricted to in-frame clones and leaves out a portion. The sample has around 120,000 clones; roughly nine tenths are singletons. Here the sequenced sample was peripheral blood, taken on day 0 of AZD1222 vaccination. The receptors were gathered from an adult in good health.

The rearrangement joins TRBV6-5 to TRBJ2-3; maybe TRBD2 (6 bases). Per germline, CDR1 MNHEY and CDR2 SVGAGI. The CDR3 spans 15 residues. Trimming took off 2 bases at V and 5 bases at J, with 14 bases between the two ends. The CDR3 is CASSYTRGIGDTQYF. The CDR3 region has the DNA TGTGCCAGCAGTTACACACGCGGGATTGGAGATACGCAGTATTTT.

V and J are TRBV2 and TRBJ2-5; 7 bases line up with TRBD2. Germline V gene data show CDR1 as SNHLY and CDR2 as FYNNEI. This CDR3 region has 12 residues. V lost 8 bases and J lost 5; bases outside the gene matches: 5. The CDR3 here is CASERGEETQYF. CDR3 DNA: TGTGCCAGCGAGCGGGGTGAGGAGACCCAGTACTTC.

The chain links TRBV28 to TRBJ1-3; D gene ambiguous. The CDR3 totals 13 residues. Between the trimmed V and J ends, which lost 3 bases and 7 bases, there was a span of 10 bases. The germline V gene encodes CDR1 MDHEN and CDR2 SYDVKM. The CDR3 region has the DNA TGTGCCAGCAGTTTTGGGTACGAGAACACCATATATTTT. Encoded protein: CASSFGYENTIYF.

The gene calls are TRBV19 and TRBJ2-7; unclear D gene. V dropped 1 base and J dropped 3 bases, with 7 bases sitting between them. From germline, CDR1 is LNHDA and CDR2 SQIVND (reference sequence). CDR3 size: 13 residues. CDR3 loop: CASSIVFGYEQYF. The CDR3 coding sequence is TGTGCCAGTAGTATAGTTTTCGGCTACGAGCAGTACTTC.

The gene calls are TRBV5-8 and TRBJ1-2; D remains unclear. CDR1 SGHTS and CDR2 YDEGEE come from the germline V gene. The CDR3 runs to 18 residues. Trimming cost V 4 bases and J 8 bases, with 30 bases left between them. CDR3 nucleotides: TGTGCCAGCAGCCCCCGGAACCGACGGAGGGTGGGATATAAGGGCTACACCTTC. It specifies CASSPRNRRRVGYKGYTF.

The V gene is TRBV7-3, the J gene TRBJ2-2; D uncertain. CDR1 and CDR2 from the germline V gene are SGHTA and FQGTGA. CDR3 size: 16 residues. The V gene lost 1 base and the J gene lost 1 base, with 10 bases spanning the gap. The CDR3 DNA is TGTGCCAGCAGCTTAATCGGTAGAAAGAACACCGGGGAGCTGTTTTTT. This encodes CASSLIGRKNTGELFF.

CDR3 DNA sequence: TGTGCCTCGAAGCCTCGAGAGAGCGGGGACACCGGGGAGCTGTTTTTT. Protein sequence: CASKPRESGDTGELFF. The chain uses TRBV19 and TRBJ2-2; TRBD2 matches 7 bases. Germline trimming cut 11 bases from V and 3 bases from J; bases unmatched to any gene: 15. The CDR3 consists of 16 residues. CDR1 LNHDA and CDR2 SQIVND come from the germline V gene (reference sequence).

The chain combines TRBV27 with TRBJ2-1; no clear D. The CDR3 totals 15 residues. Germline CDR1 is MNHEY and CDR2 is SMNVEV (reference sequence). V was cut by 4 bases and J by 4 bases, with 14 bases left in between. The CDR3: CASSSPAGLYNEQFF. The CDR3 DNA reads TGTGCCAGCAGTTCCCCCGCCGGGCTTTACAATGAGCAGTTCTTC.

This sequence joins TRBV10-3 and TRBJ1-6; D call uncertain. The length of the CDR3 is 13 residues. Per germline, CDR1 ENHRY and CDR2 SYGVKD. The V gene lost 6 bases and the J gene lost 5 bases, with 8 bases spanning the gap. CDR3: CAISGRDNSPLHF. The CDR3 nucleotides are TGTGCCATCAGCGGACGGGATAATTCACCCCTCCACTTT.

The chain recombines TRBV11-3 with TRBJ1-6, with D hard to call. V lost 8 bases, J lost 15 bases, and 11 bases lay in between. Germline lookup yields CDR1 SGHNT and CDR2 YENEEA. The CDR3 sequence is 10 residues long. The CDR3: CASGGELLHF. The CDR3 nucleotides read TGTGCCAGCGGTGGGGAACTCCTCCACTTT.

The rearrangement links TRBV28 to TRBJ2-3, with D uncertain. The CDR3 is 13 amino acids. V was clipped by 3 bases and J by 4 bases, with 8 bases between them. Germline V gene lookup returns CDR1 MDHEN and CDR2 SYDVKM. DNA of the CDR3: TGTGCCAGCAGTTTGATTAGATCAGATACGCAGTATTTT. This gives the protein CASSLIRSDTQYF.

The CDR3 bases are TGTGCCAGCAGCCAATCACAGGGAAATCGCGAGCAGTACTTC. Amino acid sequence: CASSQSQGNREQYF. This chain joins TRBV3-1 (or the pseudogene TRBV3-2) and TRBJ2-7, with a possible D match to TRBD1 (6 bases). CDR3 length: 14 residues. The V gene lost 2 bases and the J gene lost 6 bases, with 14 bases spanning the gap. In germline, CDR1 is LGHDT, CDR2 YNNKEL (reference sequence).

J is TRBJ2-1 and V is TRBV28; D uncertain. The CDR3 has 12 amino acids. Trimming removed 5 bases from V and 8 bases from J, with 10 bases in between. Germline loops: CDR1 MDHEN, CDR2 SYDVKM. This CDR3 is CASSLWGYEQFF. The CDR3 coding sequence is TGTGCCAGCAGTCTCTGGGGTTATGAGCAGTTCTTC.

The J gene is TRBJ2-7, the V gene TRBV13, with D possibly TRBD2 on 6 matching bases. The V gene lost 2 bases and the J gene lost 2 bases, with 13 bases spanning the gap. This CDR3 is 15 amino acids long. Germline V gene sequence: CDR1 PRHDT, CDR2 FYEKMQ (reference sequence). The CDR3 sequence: CASSLFASATYEQYF. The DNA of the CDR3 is TGTGCCAGCAGCTTATTCGCTAGCGCTACCTACGAGCAGTACTTC. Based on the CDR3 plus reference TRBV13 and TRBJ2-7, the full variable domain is AAGVIQSPRHLIKEKRETATLKCYPIPRHDTVYWYQQGPGQDPQFLISFYEKMQSDKGSIPDRFSAQQFSDYHSELNMSSLELGDSALYFCASSLFASATYEQYFGPGTRLTVT.

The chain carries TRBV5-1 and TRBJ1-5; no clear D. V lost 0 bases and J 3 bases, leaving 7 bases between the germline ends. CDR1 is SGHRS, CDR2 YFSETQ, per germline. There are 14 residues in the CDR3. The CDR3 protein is CASSLGGFNQPQHF. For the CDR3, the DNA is TGCGCCAGCAGCTTGGGCGGATTCAATCAGCCCCAGCATTTT.

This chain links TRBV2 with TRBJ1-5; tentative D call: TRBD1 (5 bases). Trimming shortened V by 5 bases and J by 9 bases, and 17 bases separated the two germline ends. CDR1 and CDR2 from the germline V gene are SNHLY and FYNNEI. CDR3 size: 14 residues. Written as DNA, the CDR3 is TGTGCCAGCAGTAGCTTGGGGGAGCAGCTGCCCCAGCATTTT. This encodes CASSSLGEQLPQHF.

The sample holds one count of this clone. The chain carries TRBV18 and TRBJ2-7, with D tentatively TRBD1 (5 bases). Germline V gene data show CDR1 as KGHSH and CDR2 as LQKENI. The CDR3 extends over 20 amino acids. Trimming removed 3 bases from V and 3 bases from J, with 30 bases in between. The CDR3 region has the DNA TGTGCCAGCTCACCGCGACGGGCAGGGATGAAATCACTTGATGGCTACGAGCAGTACTTC. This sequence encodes CASSPRRAGMKSLDGYEQYF.

The CDR3 bases are TGTGCCAGCAGTGGTTTCGTCCTGGGACAGGGTGACACTGAAGCTTTCTTT. It yields the protein CASSGFVLGQGDTEAFF. The chain uses TRBV5-5 and TRBJ1-1; 9 bases are a match to TRBD1. The CDR3 is 17 residues long. Germline CDR1 reads SGHKS; CDR2 reads YYEKEE (reference sequence). Trimming removed 5 bases from V and 3 bases from J; junction bases left unmatched: 14.

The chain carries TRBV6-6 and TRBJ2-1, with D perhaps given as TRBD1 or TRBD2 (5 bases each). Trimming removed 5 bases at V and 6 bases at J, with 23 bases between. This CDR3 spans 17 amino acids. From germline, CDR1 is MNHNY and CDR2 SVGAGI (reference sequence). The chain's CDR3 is CASSLTRGTLLGNEQFF. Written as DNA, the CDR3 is TGTGCCAGCAGTCTCACACGGGGCACCCTATTAGGCAATGAGCAGTTCTTC.

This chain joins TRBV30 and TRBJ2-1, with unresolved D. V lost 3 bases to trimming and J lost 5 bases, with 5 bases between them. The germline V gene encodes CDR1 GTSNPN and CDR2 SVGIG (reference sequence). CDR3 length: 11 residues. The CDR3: CAWSVNNEQFF. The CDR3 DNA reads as TGTGCCTGGAGCGTTAACAATGAGCAGTTCTTC.

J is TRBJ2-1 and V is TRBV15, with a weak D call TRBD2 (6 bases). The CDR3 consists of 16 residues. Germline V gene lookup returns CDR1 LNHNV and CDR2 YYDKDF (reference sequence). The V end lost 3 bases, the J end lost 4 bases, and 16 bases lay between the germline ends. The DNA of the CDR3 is TGTGCCACCAGCAGTGTGCTACGCGGGGCGTACAATGAGCAGTTCTTC. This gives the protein CATSSVLRGAYNEQFF.

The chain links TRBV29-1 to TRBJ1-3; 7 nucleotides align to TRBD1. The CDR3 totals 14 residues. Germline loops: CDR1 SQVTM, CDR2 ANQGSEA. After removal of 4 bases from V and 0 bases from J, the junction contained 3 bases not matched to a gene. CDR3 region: CSVAEGASGNTIYF. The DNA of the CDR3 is TGCAGCGTTGCAGAGGGGGCCTCTGGAAACACCATATATTTT.

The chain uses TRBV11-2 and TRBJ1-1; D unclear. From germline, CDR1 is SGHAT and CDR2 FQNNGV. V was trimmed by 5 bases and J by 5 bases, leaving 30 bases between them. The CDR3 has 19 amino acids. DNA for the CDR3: TGTGCCAGCAGCCCCGGGCTCGGTCCCCTGGGCCACGGGAAGACTGAAGCTTTCTTT. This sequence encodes CASSPGLGPLGHGKTEAFF.

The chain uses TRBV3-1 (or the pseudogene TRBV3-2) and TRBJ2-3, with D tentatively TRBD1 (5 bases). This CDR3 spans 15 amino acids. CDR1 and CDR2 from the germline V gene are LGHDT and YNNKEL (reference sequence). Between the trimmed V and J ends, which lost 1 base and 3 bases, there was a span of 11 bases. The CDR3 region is CASSQGAGRTDTQYF. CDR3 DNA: TGTGCCAGCAGCCAAGGGGCAGGGCGGACAGATACGCAGTATTTT.

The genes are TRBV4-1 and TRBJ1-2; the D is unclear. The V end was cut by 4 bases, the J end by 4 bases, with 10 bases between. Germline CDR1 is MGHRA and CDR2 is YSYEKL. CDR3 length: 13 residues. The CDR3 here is CASSLGSAYGYTF. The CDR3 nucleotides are TGCGCCAGCAGCCTTGGTAGTGCCTATGGCTACACCTTC.

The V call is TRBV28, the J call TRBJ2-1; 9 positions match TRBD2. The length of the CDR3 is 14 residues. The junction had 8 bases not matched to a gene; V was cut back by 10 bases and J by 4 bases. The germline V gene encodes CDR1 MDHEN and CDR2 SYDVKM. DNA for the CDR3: TGTGCCACCGGGGTGACTAGCGGTTACAATGAGCAGTTCTTC. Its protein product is CATGVTSGYNEQFF.

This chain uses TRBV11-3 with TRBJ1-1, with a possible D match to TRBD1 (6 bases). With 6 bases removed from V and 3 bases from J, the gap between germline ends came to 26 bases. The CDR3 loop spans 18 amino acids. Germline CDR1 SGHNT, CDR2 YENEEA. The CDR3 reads CASSDFIGGPSGDTEAFF. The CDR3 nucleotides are TGTGCCAGCAGTGACTTCATCGGGGGGCCATCAGGGGACACTGAAGCTTTCTTT.

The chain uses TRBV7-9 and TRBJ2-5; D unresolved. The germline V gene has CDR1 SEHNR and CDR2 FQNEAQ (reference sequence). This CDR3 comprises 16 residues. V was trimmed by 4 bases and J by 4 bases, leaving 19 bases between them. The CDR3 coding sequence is TGTGCCAGCAGCTGGCTAGGTTTCGGCGCTGGAGAGACCCAGTACTTC. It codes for CASSWLGFGAGETQYF.